The 20 T cell receptor beta chains presented below share a single source sample, sequenced in a study of OX40 agonist ivuxolimab in advanced cancers. Sequencing was performed with immunoSEQ multiplex PCR; in TCRdb, only in-frame clones are kept and a portion is missing. The sample includes tens of thousands of clones, around 84% seen only once; the top ten take 1.1%. Sequencing used CD4+ or CD8+ T cells sorted from blood, obtained in a trial of the OX40 agonist ivuxolimab. These receptors were collected from an adult with an advanced solid tumor such as melanoma, head and neck, liver or kidney cancer.

The V and J genes are TRBV2 and TRBJ2-3, with D maybe TRBD2 (6 bases). V lost 6 bases, J lost 2 bases, and 15 bases lay in between. There are 15 residues in the CDR3. Looked up from germline, CDR1 is SNHLY and CDR2 is FYNNEI. CDR3 sequence (DNA): TGTGCCAGCAGCCCGACGGACTATCTCACAGATACGCAGTATTTT. Protein product: CASSPTDYLTDTQYF. The full variable domain, completed using reference TRBV2 and TRBJ2-3, is EPEVTQTPSHQVTQMGQEVILRCVPISNHLYFYWYRQILGQKVEFLVSFYNNEISEKSEIFDDQFSVERPDGSNFTLKIRSTKLEDSAMYFCASSPTDYLTDTQYFGPGTRLTVL.

CDR3 in amino acids: CASSPRGGTNTGELFF. CDR3 bases: TGTGCCAGCTCACCCCGAGGGGGGACGAACACCGGGGAGCTGTTTTTT. The rearrangement links TRBV18 to TRBJ2-2; tentatively, D is TRBD1 or TRBD2 (6 bases each). V lost 3 bases and J lost 0, with 11 bases in between. CDR1 KGHSH and CDR2 LQKENI come from the germline V gene. The CDR3 consists of 16 residues.

V usage is TRBV7-2 and J usage is TRBJ2-6, with D tentatively TRBD1 or TRBD2 (5 bases each). V lost 1 base, J lost 2 bases, and 6 bases lay in between. The CDR3 is 15 amino acids. Germline CDR1 reads SGHTA; CDR2 reads FQGNSA. The CDR3 loop reads CASSLGGAGANVLTF. CDR3 DNA: TGTGCCAGCAGCTTAGGAGGGGCTGGGGCCAACGTCCTGACTTTC.

This chain uses TRBV5-1 with TRBJ2-5; 9 bases map to TRBD2. Trimming cost V 0 bases and J 4 bases; bases outside gene matches: 10. CDR3 length equals 17 residues. The V gene's germline CDR1 is SGHRS and CDR2 YFSETQ. This CDR3 reads CASSLVGLAGMRETQYF. The CDR3 DNA sequence: TGCGCCAGCAGCTTGGTAGGGCTAGCGGGGATGCGAGAGACCCAGTACTTC. Combining the CDR3 with reference TRBV5-1 and TRBJ2-5 gives the whole variable domain KAGVTQTPRYLIKTRGQQVTLSCSPISGHRSVSWYQQTPGQGLQFLFEYFSETQRNKGNFPGRFSGRQFSNSRSEMNVSTLELGDSALYLCASSLVGLAGMRETQYFGPGTRLLVL.

The gene calls are TRBV5-1 and TRBJ2-5; D is unresolved. V was shortened by 4 bases and J by 4 bases, with 14 bases between the two germline ends. CDR3 length: 14 residues. CDR1 and CDR2 from the germline V gene are SGHRS and YFSETQ. The CDR3 loop is CASSAALGIETQYF. Here the CDR3 DNA reads TGCGCCAGCAGCGCGGCCCTTGGCATAGAGACCCAGTACTTC. Complete variable domain (other parts from reference TRBV5-1 and TRBJ2-5): KAGVTQTPRYLIKTRGQQVTLSCSPISGHRSVSWYQQTPGQGLQFLFEYFSETQRNKGNFPGRFSGRQFSNSRSEMNVSTLELGDSALYLCASSAALGIETQYFGPGTRLLVL.

The V and J genes are TRBV7-2 and TRBJ2-1; D uncertain. V was clipped by 5 bases and J by 4 bases, with 15 bases between them. The CDR3 covers 15 residues. The V gene's germline CDR1 is SGHTA and CDR2 FQGNSA. The CDR3 sequence is CASSPHPSLYNEQFF. The DNA of the CDR3 is TGTGCCAGCAGCCCCCATCCCTCCTTATACAATGAGCAGTTCTTC.

The gene calls are TRBV7-3 and TRBJ2-5, with D possibly being TRBD2 (6 bases). This CDR3 spans 15 amino acids. V shed 2 bases and J shed 0 bases, with 10 bases lying between them. Germline-derived CDR1 and CDR2 are SGHTA and FQGTGA. As DNA, the CDR3 is TGTGCCAGCAGCTTATTCGGGGGAAACCAAGAGACCCAGTACTTC. Protein product: CASSLFGGNQETQYF.

This clone occurred a few times. The rearrangement uses TRBV18 and TRBJ2-2; D is possibly TRBD1 (5 bases). The CDR3 loop spans 15 amino acids. The ends were cut back, 6 bases at V and 3 bases at J, with 14 bases in the middle. Germline V CDR1 and CDR2: KGHSH, LQKENI. The CDR3 DNA sequence: TGTGCCAGCTCTCCCCGCAGGGCGGACACCGGGGAGCTGTTTTTT. Amino acids: CASSPRRADTGELFF.

J is TRBJ2-2 and V is TRBV5-4, with no clear D. The CDR3 consists of 16 residues. Germline V lookup: CDR1 SGHNT, CDR2 YYREEE (reference sequence). Between the trimmed V and J ends, which lost 4 bases and 1 base, there was a span of 14 bases. The CDR3 loop reads CASSPATGMNTGELFF. The CDR3 region has the DNA TGTGCCAGCAGCCCCGCGACGGGCATGAACACCGGGGAGCTGTTTTTT.

This rearrangement joins TRBV28 to TRBJ1-6; D might be TRBD1 (5 bases). CDR3 length: 14 amino acids. The V gene's germline CDR1 is MDHEN and CDR2 SYDVKM. Trimming removed 3 bases at V and 7 bases at J, with 10 bases between. The CDR3 DNA sequence: TGTGCCAGCAGTTTTGACGGGGCGAATTCACCCCTCCACTTT. The encoded protein is CASSFDGANSPLHF.

This chain connects TRBV7-2 to TRBJ2-5, with TRBD1 matching over 8 bases. Germline trimming cut 5 bases from V and 6 bases from J; bases unmatched to any gene: 8. Germline CDR1 reads SGHTA; CDR2 reads FQGNSA. This CDR3 has 14 residues. The CDR3 spells CASSPRTGQKTQYF. For the CDR3, the DNA is TGTGCCAGCAGCCCTAGGACAGGGCAGAAGACCCAGTACTTC.

The CDR3 sequence: CASSLGQGLNQPQHF. CDR3 DNA: TGTGCCAGTAGTCTAGGGCAGGGGCTGAATCAGCCCCAGCATTTT. The genes are TRBV19 and TRBJ1-5; D is possibly TRBD1 (6 bases). The CDR3 is 15 residues long. V lost 5 bases to trimming and J lost 4 bases, with 15 bases between them. CDR1 and CDR2 from the germline V gene are LNHDA and SQIVND (reference sequence).

The J gene is TRBJ1-1, the V gene TRBV7-9; D gene uncertain. CDR3 length: 16 residues. V lost 1 base to trimming and J lost 1 base, with 13 bases between them. Germline CDR1 and CDR2: SEHNR and FQNEAQ (reference sequence). The CDR3 coding sequence is TGTGCCAGCAGCTTAGGAGGGCCCGAAAGGAACACTGAAGCTTTCTTT. Translated: CASSLGGPERNTEAFF.

This clone has a handful of counts. The chain couples TRBV2 to TRBJ1-1; D perhaps matches TRBD1 (5 bases). V was cut by 7 bases and J by 6 bases, with 9 bases left in between. The CDR3 loop spans 11 amino acids. Per germline, CDR1 SNHLY and CDR2 FYNNEI. The CDR3 protein is CASTLRAEAFF. The CDR3 coding sequence is TGTGCCAGCACCCTCAGGGCTGAAGCTTTCTTT.

This chain connects TRBV28 to TRBJ1-6; 7 nucleotides line up with TRBD1. J lost 0 bases, V lost 6 bases, and 8 bases had no gene match. Germline CDR1 MDHEN, CDR2 SYDVKM. This CDR3 comprises 17 residues. The CDR3 here is CASSGQVPSSYNSPLHF. Written as DNA, the CDR3 is TGTGCCAGCAGCGGACAGGTACCGAGCTCCTATAATTCACCCCTCCACTTT.

The table lists this clone with a few counts. The rearrangement joins TRBV7-7 to TRBJ1-2, with 10 nucleotides matching TRBD1. Unmatched junction bases numbered 10, after V lost 3 bases and J lost 6 bases. In germline, CDR1 is SSHAT, CDR2 FNYEAQ (reference sequence). The CDR3 totals 16 residues. The CDR3 is CASSLGPGQGTHGYTF. The CDR3 bases are TGTGCCAGCAGCTTGGGACCGGGACAGGGGACCCATGGCTACACCTTC.

A note on this clone: At one end the junction does not follow the germline gene, possibly because of a read error. The chain has TRBV6-5 and TRBJ2-7; 9 nucleotides align to TRBD1. The CDR3 covers 11 residues. Germline V gene sequence: CDR1 MNHEY, CDR2 SVGAGI. DNA of the CDR3: TGTGCCAGCGGACAGGGGAACGAGCAGCACTTC. As protein: CASGQGNEQHF.

The J gene is TRBJ2-7, the V gene TRBV6-5; TRBD1 aligns across 7 bases. There are 15 residues in the CDR3. Germline loops: CDR1 MNHEY, CDR2 SVGAGI. The J segment lost 2 bases and the V segment lost 1 base, leaving 5 bases of the junction unmatched. The chain's CDR3 is CASSYYRDRPYEQYF. In DNA form, the CDR3 reads TGTGCCAGCAGTTACTACCGGGACAGACCCTACGAGCAGTACTTC.

Only one count was recorded for this clone. J is TRBJ2-5 and V is TRBV18; TRBD2 aligns across 14 bases. The V and J ends lost 5 bases and 5 bases, in that order; junction bases with no gene match: 7. CDR3 size: 16 residues. The germline CDR1 and CDR2 sequences are KGHSH and LQKENI. This CDR3 is CASSRLAGGLGETQYF. DNA of the CDR3: TGTGCCAGCTCAAGACTAGCGGGGGGGCTCGGTGAGACCCAGTACTTC.

The chain joins TRBV7-2 to TRBJ2-5; tentative D call: TRBD1 (5 bases). Per the germline V gene, CDR1 is SGHTA and CDR2 is FQGNSA. Trimming took 4 bases from V and 4 from J, leaving 13 bases between them. This CDR3 has 14 amino acids. The CDR3 DNA sequence: TGTGCCAGCAGCTCAAGAAGGGGTATAGAGACCCAGTACTTC. The encoded protein is CASSSRRGIETQYF.